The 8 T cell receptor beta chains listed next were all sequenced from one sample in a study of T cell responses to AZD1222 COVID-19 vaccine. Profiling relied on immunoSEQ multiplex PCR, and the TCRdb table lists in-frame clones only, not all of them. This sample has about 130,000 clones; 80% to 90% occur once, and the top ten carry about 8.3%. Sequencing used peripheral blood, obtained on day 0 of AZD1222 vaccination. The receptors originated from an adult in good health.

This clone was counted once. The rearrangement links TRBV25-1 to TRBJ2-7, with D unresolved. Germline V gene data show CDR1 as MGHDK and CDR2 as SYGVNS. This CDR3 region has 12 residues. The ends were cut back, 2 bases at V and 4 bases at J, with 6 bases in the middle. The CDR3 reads CASSENTYEQYF. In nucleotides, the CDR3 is TGTGCCAGCAGTGAAAACACTTACGAGCAGTACTTC.

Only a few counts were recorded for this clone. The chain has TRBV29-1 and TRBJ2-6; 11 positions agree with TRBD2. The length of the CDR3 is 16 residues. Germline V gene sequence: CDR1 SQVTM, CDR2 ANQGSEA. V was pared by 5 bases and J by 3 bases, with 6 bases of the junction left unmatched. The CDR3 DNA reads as TGCAGCGTTAGGCTAGCGGGAGGTGGTGGGGCCAACGTCCTGACTTTC. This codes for CSVRLAGGGGANVLTF.

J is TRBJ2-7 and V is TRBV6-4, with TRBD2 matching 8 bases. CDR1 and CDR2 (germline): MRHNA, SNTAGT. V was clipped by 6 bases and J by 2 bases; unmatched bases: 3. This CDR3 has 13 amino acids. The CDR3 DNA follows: TGTGCCAGCAGGCCGGGACTAGCCTACGAGCAGTACTTC. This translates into CASRPGLAYEQYF.

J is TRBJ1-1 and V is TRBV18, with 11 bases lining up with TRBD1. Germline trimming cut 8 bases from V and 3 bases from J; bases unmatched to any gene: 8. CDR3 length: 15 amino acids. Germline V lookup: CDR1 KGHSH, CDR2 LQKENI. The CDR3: CASRDRGTVDTEAFF. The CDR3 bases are TGTGCCAGCCGGGACAGGGGGACGGTGGACACTGAAGCTTTCTTT.

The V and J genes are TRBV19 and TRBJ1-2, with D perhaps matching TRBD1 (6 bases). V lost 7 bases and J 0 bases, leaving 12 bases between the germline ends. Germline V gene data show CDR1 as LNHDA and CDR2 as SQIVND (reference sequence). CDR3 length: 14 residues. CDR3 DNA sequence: TGTGCCAGTATTCGGGACAACGCTAACTATGGCTACACCTTC. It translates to CASIRDNANYGYTF.

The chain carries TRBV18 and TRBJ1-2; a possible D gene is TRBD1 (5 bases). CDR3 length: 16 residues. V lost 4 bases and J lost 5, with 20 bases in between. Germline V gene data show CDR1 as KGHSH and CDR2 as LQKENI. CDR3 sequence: CASSLGTVEVGYGYTF. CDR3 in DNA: TGTGCCAGCTCACTGGGGACGGTCGAGGTGGGTTATGGCTACACCTTC.

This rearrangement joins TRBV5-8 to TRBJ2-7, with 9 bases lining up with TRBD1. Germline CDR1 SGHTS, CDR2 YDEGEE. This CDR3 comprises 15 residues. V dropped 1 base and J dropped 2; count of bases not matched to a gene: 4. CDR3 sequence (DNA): TGTGCCAGCAGCTTGTTCACAGGGGGCCCCTACGAGCAGTACTTC. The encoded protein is CASSLFTGGPYEQYF. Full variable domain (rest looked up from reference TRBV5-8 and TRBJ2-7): EAGVTQSPTHLIKTRGQQATLRCSPISGHTSVYWYQQALGLGLQFLLWYDEGEERNRGNFPPRFSGRQFPNYSSELNVNALELEDSALYLCASSLFTGGPYEQYFGPGTRLTVT.

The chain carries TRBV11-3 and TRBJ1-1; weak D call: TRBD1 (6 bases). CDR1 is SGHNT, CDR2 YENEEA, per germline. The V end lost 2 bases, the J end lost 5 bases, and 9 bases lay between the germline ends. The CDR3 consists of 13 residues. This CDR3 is CASSLNRDTEAFF. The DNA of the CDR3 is TGTGCCAGCAGCTTAAACAGGGATACTGAAGCTTTCTTT. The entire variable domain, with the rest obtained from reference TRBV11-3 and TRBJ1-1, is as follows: EAGVVQSPRYKIIEKKQPVAFWCNPISGHNTLYWYLQNLGQGPELLIRYENEEAVDDSQLPKDRFSAERLKGVDSTLKIQPAELGDSAVYLCASSLNRDTEAFFGQGTRLTVV.